The 9 T cell receptor beta chains presented below share a single source sample, sequenced in a study of glioma-infiltrating T cells after dendritic cell vaccination. The repertoire was sequenced with immunoSEQ multiplex PCR; TCRdb's copy has only in-frame clones and lacks some. The profile shows 70,000 to 95,000 clones, 87% of them singletons. The time point here: after dendritic cell vaccination, including at tumor progression/relapse. Sequenced material: blood, taken after dendritic cell vaccination. The receptor source for this set is a human donor with glioblastoma.

J is TRBJ1-1 and V is TRBV27; possible D gene TRBD1, 5 bases. The V and J ends lost 5 bases and 10 bases respectively, with 17 bases between them. The CDR3 runs to 13 residues. The germline V gene has CDR1 MNHEY and CDR2 SMNVEV (reference sequence). The CDR3 sequence is CASSRYTRDVAFF. The CDR3 DNA sequence: TGTGCCAGCAGTCGATATACCAGGGATGTAGCTTTCTTT.

V and J are TRBV7-2 and TRBJ1-1; D not resolved. CDR1 and CDR2 (germline): SGHTA, FQGNSA. This CDR3 region has 15 residues. Trimming pared 5 bases from V and 1 base from J, leaving 14 bases between. CDR3 loop: CASSPSYSRNTEAFF. Here the CDR3 DNA reads TGTGCCAGCAGCCCCTCATATAGTAGGAACACTGAAGCTTTCTTT. The whole variable domain, filled in from reference TRBV7-2 and TRBJ1-1, reads GAGVSQSPSNKVTEKGKDVELRCDPISGHTALYWYRQSLGQGLEFLIYFQGNSAPDKSGLPSDRFSAERTGGSVSTLTIQRTQQEDSAVYLCASSPSYSRNTEAFFGQGTRLTVV.

The chain is built from TRBV14 and TRBJ1-2; 12 bases are a match to TRBD1. This CDR3 is built from 15 residues. The V gene end was trimmed by 5 bases and the J gene end by 6 bases; junction bases not matched to a gene: 7. Germline CDR1 reads SGHDN; CDR2 reads FVKESK. In nucleotides, the CDR3 is TGTGCCAGCAGCAACTCCGGGACAGGGGGCCATGGCTACACCTTC. Its protein is CASSNSGTGGHGYTF.

In its sample, this clone was seen a few times. The chain has TRBV5-1 and TRBJ1-3; D is undetermined. The CDR3 is 15 amino acids. Trimming took off 0 bases at V and 5 bases at J, with 12 bases between the two ends. The germline gives CDR1 SGHRS, CDR2 YFSETQ. The CDR3 sequence is CASSLEAGPRNTIYF. In nucleotides, the CDR3 is TGCGCCAGCAGCTTGGAGGCAGGCCCGCGAAACACCATATATTTT.

The chain is built from TRBV7-2 and TRBJ1-5; D is undetermined. V lost 4 bases and J 5 bases, leaving 9 bases between the germline ends. In germline, CDR1 is SGHTA, CDR2 FQGNSA. The CDR3 sequence is 13 residues long. CDR3 sequence (DNA): TGTGCCAGCAGCTCCGCGGGGTATCAGCCCCAGCATTTT. As protein: CASSSAGYQPQHF.

The DNA of the CDR3 is TGTGCCAGCAGGCTCGAGCAGGCCGAAAAACTGTTTTTT. It is translated as CASRLEQAEKLFF. V and J are TRBV2 and TRBJ1-4; D ambiguous. Germline V gives CDR1 SNHLY, CDR2 FYNNEI. The CDR3 loop spans 13 amino acids. The ends were cut back, 6 bases at V and 8 bases at J, with 13 bases in the middle.

The J gene is TRBJ1-4, the V gene TRBV7-9; 8 nucleotides agree with TRBD1. The CDR3 loop spans 15 amino acids. From germline, CDR1 is SEHNR and CDR2 FQNEAQ (reference sequence). After removal of 0 bases from V and 8 bases from J, the junction contained 5 bases not matched to a gene. The CDR3 here is CASSLAQGAFEKLFF. In DNA, the CDR3 is TGTGCCAGCAGCTTAGCCCAGGGGGCGTTCGAAAAACTGTTTTTT.

The CDR3 DNA follows: TGTGCCAGCAGCTTCAGGGGGCCAAGGTATGGCTACACCTTC. Residues: CASSFRGPRYGYTF. The rearrangement uses TRBV7-2 and TRBJ1-2; 8 bases agree with TRBD1. Germline V gene data show CDR1 as SGHTA and CDR2 as FQGNSA. The ends lost 3 bases at V and 5 bases at J; junction bases unmatched: 5. The CDR3 has 14 amino acids.

This chain uses TRBV7-9 with TRBJ2-7; D is perhaps TRBD1 (5 bases). V lost 5 bases and J 5 bases, leaving 10 bases between the germline ends. This CDR3 has 12 amino acids. Per germline, CDR1 SEHNR and CDR2 FQNEAQ (reference sequence). In nucleotides, the CDR3 is TGTGCCAGCAGCCCCGACAGCCACGAGCAGTACTTC. It specifies CASSPDSHEQYF. The whole variable domain, remainder taken from reference TRBV7-9 and TRBJ2-7, is DTGVSQNPRHKITKRGQNVTFRCDPISEHNRLYWYRQTLGQGPEFLTYFQNEAQLEKSRLLSDRFSAERPKGSFSTLEIQRTEQGDSAMYLCASSPDSHEQYFGPGTRLTVT.